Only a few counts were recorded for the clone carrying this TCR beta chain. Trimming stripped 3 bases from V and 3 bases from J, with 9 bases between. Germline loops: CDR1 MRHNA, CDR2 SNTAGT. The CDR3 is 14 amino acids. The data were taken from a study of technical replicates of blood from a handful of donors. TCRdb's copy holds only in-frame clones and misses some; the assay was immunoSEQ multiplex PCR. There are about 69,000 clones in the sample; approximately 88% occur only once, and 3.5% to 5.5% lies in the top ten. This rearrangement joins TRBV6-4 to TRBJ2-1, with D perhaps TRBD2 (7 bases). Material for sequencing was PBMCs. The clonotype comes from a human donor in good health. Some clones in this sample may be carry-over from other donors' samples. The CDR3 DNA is TGTGCCAGCAGTGAAGGGGGGGACTACAATGAGCAGTTCTTC. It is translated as CASSEGGDYNEQFF.